One and the same sample provided the 19 T cell receptor beta chains below, sequenced in a study of graft-versus-host responses after intestinal transplantation. This table comes from immunoSEQ multiplex PCR, and its TCRdb copy is limited to in-frame clones, with some not included. The data contain approximately 17,000 clones, around 82% of them seen just once; the ten biggest clones take up just over 5.5%. Tissue processing of the graft released intraepithelial and lamina propria lymphocytes from it. The sample in question was ileum tissue, obtained 17 days after transplant. Receptor source: a human patient who received an intestinal transplant, so some T cells may come from the graft donor.

The chain joins TRBV11-2 to TRBJ1-1; 10 bases match TRBD1. Germline lookup yields CDR1 SGHAT and CDR2 FQNNGV. V lost 4 bases, J lost 3 bases, and 2 bases stayed unmatched. The CDR3 sequence is 14 residues long. The CDR3 loop is CASSWTGGDTEAFF. In DNA form, the CDR3 reads TGTGCCAGCAGCTGGACAGGGGGGGACACTGAAGCTTTCTTT.

This clone was detected once. The chain uses TRBV11-2 and TRBJ1-3, with D unclear. The CDR3 loop spans 13 amino acids. Trimming cost V 5 bases and J 4 bases, with 9 bases left between them. Per the germline V gene, CDR1 is SGHAT and CDR2 is FQNNGV. CDR3 DNA: TGTGCCAGCAGCCCCCAATCCGGAAACACCATATATTTT. It codes for CASSPQSGNTIYF.

The sample holds a few counts of this clone. V usage is TRBV4-1 and J usage is TRBJ1-2; D not certain. The CDR3 totals 12 residues. The V end was cut by 1 base, the J end by 8 bases, with 8 bases between. Germline V gene data show CDR1 as MGHRA and CDR2 as YSYEKL. The CDR3 nucleotides are TGCGCCAGCAGCCAAGTTGGTAAGGGCTACACCTTC. It is translated as CASSQVGKGYTF.

The chain carries TRBV4-1 and TRBJ1-5; 8 bases fit TRBD1. Germline V gene data show CDR1 as MGHRA and CDR2 as YSYEKL. The V gene end was trimmed by 4 bases and the J gene end by 6 bases; junction bases not matched to a gene: 5. The CDR3 has 14 amino acids. CDR3 region: CASSPGQGGQPQHF. DNA of the CDR3: TGCGCCAGCAGCCCTGGACAGGGAGGTCAGCCCCAGCATTTT.

The rearrangement uses TRBV6-6 and TRBJ1-2; D is possibly TRBD1 (6 bases). The CDR3 has 11 amino acids. Germline CDR1 is MNHNY and CDR2 is SVGAGI (reference sequence). Between the trimmed V and J ends, which lost 8 bases and 3 bases, there was a span of 7 bases. CDR3 DNA sequence: TGTGCCAGCCACAGGGACTATGGCTACACCTTC. Translated, it gives CASHRDYGYTF.

The rearrangement links TRBV6-4 to TRBJ1-5; no reliable D call. CDR1 MRHNA and CDR2 SNTAGT come from the germline V gene. Deletions cut 8 bases from V and 5 bases from J, with 10 bases between. CDR3 length: 12 residues. The DNA of the CDR3 is TGTGCCAGCCCTCCCCCTTATCAGCCCCAGCATTTT. Protein sequence: CASPPPYQPQHF.

The rearrangement joins TRBV21-1 to TRBJ2-3; TRBD2 was called by the table and not checked on the DNA. TRBV21-1 is a recognized pseudogene. The CDR3 is 18 residues long. Written as DNA, the CDR3 is TGTGCCAGCAGCAAAGTCGGGGAGGTGGCGACATCAACAGATACGCAGTATTTT. Protein sequence: CASSKVGEVATSTDTQYF.

V and J are TRBV10-2 and TRBJ1-1; possibly TRBD1 for D (5 bases). The CDR3 has 13 residues. From germline, CDR1 is WSHSY and CDR2 SAAADI. The V end was cut by 8 bases, the J end by 1 base, with 11 bases between. As DNA, the CDR3 is TGCGCCAGCGGTCAGGGCACGAACACTGAAGCTTTCTTT. Translation: CASGQGTNTEAFF.

This clone came up once. The J gene is TRBJ1-6, the V gene TRBV7-9; tentatively, D is TRBD1 (6 bases). This CDR3 has 17 amino acids. The germline CDR1 and CDR2 sequences are SEHNR and FQNEAQ (reference sequence). The ends were cut back, 5 bases at V and 7 bases at J, with 21 bases in the middle. CDR3 sequence (DNA): TGTGCCAGCAGCCCAGGGGTTTCTCGGCGGGACAATTCACCCCTCCACTTT. Protein sequence: CASSPGVSRRDNSPLHF.

The chain joins TRBV4-2 to TRBJ1-1, with D uncertain. The CDR3 length is 16 residues. Deletions cut 4 bases from V and 2 bases from J, with 17 bases between. Germline V gene sequence: CDR1 LGHNA, CDR2 YNFKEQ. The CDR3 spells CASSLPLQSENTEAFF. The CDR3 nucleotides read TGTGCCAGCAGCCTTCCTCTACAGTCAGAAAACACTGAAGCTTTCTTT.

The V and J genes are TRBV2 and TRBJ1-5, with a possible D match to TRBD1 (5 bases). This CDR3 spans 14 amino acids. V was pared by 3 bases and J by 2 bases, with 8 bases between. CDR1 is SNHLY, CDR2 FYNNEI, per germline. CDR3 residues: CASSDRVRNQPQHF. CDR3 DNA sequence: TGTGCCAGCAGTGACAGGGTTCGCAATCAGCCCCAGCATTTT.

This clone has just a few counts. The chain couples TRBV19 to TRBJ1-5; TRBD1 matches 8 bases. The CDR3 is 15 residues long. The J segment lost 5 bases and the V segment lost 3 bases, leaving 6 bases of the junction unmatched. The V gene's germline CDR1 is LNHDA and CDR2 SQIVND (reference sequence). The CDR3 reads CASSIQGAGHQPQHF. CDR3 coding DNA: TGTGCCAGTAGTATTCAGGGGGCGGGCCATCAGCCCCAGCATTTT. The full variable domain, completed using reference TRBV19 and TRBJ1-5, is DGGITQSPKYLFRKEGQNVTLSCEQNLNHDAMYWYRQDPGQGLRLIYYSQIVNDFQKGDIAEGYSVSREKKESFPLTVTSAQKNPTAFYLCASSIQGAGHQPQHFGDGTRLSIL.

The gene calls are TRBV4-1 and TRBJ2-7, with no clear D. The CDR3 consists of 15 residues. Trimming cost V 1 base and J 2 bases, with 12 bases left between them. Germline assignment: CDR1 MGHRA and CDR2 YSYEKL. The CDR3 DNA reads as TGCGCCAGCAGCCAAGTCGGGCAGGACCCCTACGAGCAGTACTTC. The encoded protein is CASSQVGQDPYEQYF.

The rearrangement uses TRBV7-2 and TRBJ2-5; 10 bases line up with TRBD2. The end of the DNA is better explained by TRBJ2-7, so the J call may be wrong. The CDR3 has 15 residues. Germline V gene data show CDR1 as SGHTA and CDR2 as FQGNSA. CDR3 region: CASSLNQREGSEQYF. In DNA, the CDR3 is TGTGCCAGCAGCTTAAATCAGCGGGAGGGCAGCGAGCAGTACTTC.

V is TRBV18 and J is TRBJ1-1, with D possibly TRBD1 on 5 matching bases. Trimming removed 0 bases from V and 0 bases from J, with 8 bases in between. The germline gives CDR1 KGHSH, CDR2 LQKENI. The CDR3 totals 15 residues. The CDR3 loop is CASSPPGHLNTEAFF. The CDR3 DNA sequence: TGTGCCAGCTCACCACCCGGACACTTGAACACTGAAGCTTTCTTT.

The rearrangement uses TRBV27 and TRBJ2-2; 11 nucleotides align to TRBD2. This CDR3 has 17 residues. With V trimmed by 3 bases and J by 3 bases, 6 bases remained unmatched. The V gene's germline CDR1 is MNHEY and CDR2 SMNVEV (reference sequence). The CDR3 DNA reads TGTGCCAGCAGTTTCGGTAGCGGGAGGGCCTACACCGGGGAGCTGTTTTTT. Its translation is CASSFGSGRAYTGELFF.

Turning to this clone: The junction differs from germline at one of its ends, possibly a read error. This rearrangement joins TRBV7-7 to TRBJ2-7; TRBD1 agrees at 8 bases. Germline loops: CDR1 SSHAT, CDR2 FNYEAQ (reference sequence). This CDR3 contains 13 residues. The DNA of the CDR3 is TGTGCTAGCAGCCTCAGGGGGCAGGACGAGCAGTACTTC. Encoded protein: CASSLRGQDEQYF.

As regards this clone: Other DNA sequences from this sample encode an identical CDR3 as well. This rearrangement joins TRBV28 to TRBJ1-3, with D perhaps TRBD1 (5 bases). V lost 3 bases and J 1 base, leaving 7 bases between the germline ends. The CDR3 has 14 amino acids. The V gene's germline CDR1 is MDHEN and CDR2 SYDVKM. The CDR3 sequence: CASSLGGSGNTIYF. DNA for the CDR3: TGTGCCAGCAGTTTGGGGGGGTCTGGAAACACCATATATTTT.

This rearrangement joins TRBV5-6 to TRBJ2-1, with 13 positions matching TRBD2. The junction had 11 bases not matched to a gene; V was cut back by 5 bases and J by 6 bases. Germline CDR1 reads SGHDT; CDR2 reads YYEEEE. The CDR3 length is 17 residues. DNA of the CDR3: TGTGCCAGCAGGAGGGGACTAGCGGGACGGAACGTCAATGAGCAGTTCTTC. Protein product: CASRRGLAGRNVNEQFF.